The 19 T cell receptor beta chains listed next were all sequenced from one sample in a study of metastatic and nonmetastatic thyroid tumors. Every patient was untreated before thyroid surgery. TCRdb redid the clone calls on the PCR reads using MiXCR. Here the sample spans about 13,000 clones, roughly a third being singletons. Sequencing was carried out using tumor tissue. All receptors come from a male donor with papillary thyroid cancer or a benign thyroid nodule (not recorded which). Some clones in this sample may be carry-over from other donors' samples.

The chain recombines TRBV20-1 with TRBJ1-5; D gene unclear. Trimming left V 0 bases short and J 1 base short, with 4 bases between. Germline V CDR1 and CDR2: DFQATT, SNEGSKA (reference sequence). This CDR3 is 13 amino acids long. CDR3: CSARDFSNQPQHF. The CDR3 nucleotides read TGCAGTGCTAGAGATTTCAGCAATCAGCCCCAGCATTTT.

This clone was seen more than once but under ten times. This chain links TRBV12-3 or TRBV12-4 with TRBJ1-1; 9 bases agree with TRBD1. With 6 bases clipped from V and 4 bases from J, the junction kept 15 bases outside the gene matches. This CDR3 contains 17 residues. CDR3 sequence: CASRSSGTGFLGTEAFF. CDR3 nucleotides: TGTGCCAGCAGGTCCTCCGGGACAGGGTTTCTGGGCACTGAAGCTTTCTTT.

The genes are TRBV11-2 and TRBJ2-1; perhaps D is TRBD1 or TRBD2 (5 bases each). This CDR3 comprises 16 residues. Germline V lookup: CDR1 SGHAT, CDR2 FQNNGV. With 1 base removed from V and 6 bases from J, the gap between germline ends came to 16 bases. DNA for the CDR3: TGTGCCAGCAGCTTAGGAGGGTCTTTGAGGGGCAATGAGCAGTTCTTC. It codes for CASSLGGSLRGNEQFF. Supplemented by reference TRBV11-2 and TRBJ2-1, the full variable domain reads EAGVAQSPRYKIIEKRQSVAFWCNPISGHATLYWYQQILGQGPKLLIQFQNNGVVDDSQLPKDRFSAERLKGVDSTLKIQPAKLEDSAVYLCASSLGGSLRGNEQFFGPGTRLTVL.

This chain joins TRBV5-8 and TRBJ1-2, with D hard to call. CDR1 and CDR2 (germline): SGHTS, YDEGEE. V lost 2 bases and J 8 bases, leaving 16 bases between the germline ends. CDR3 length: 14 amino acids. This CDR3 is CASSLVYREDGYTF. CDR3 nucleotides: TGTGCCAGCAGCTTAGTTTACCGGGAAGACGGCTACACCTTC. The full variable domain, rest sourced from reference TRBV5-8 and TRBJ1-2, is EAGVTQSPTHLIKTRGQQATLRCSPISGHTSVYWYQQALGLGLQFLLWYDEGEERNRGNFPPRFSGRQFPNYSSELNVNALELEDSALYLCASSLVYREDGYTFGSGTRLTVV.

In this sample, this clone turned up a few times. The DNA of the CDR3 is TGTGCCAGCACCAGAGAAGACCCTTTCAATGAGCAGTTCTTC. This translates into CASTREDPFNEQFF. The V call is TRBV6-1, the J call TRBJ2-1; D gene unclear. There are 14 residues in the CDR3. CDR1 is MNHNS and CDR2 is SASEGT in the germline V gene. The V and J ends lost 7 bases and 6 bases respectively, with 16 bases between them.

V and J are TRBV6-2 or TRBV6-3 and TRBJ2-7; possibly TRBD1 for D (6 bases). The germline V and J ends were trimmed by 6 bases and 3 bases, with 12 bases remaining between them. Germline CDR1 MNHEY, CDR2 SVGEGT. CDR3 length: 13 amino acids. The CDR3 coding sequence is TGTGCCAGCAGCCAACAGGGTATCTACGAGCAGTACTTC. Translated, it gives CASSQQGIYEQYF.

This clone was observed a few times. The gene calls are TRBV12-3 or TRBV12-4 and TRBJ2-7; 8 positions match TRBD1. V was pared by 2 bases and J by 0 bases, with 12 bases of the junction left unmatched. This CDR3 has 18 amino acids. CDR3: CASSLRQGRTLSSYEQYF. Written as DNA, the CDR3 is TGTGCCAGCAGTTTAAGACAGGGGCGCACGTTAAGCTCCTACGAGCAGTACTTC.

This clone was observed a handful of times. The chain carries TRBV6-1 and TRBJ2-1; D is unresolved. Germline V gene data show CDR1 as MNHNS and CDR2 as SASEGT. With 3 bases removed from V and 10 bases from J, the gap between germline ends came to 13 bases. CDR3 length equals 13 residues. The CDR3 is CASSDAPLLEQFF. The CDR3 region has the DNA TGTGCCAGCAGTGATGCCCCCCTATTGGAGCAGTTCTTC.

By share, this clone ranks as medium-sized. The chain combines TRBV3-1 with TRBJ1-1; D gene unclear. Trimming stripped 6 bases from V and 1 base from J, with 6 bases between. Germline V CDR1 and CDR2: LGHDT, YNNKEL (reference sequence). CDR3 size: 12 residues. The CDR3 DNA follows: TGTGCCAGCAGGCACACGAACACTGAAGCTTTCTTT. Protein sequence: CASRHTNTEAFF. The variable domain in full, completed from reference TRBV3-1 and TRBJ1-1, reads DTAVSQTPKYLVTQMGNDKSIKCEQNLGHDTMYWYKQDSKKFLKIMFSYNNKELIINETVPNRFSPKSPDKAHLNLHINSLELGDSAVYFCASRHTNTEAFFGQGTRLTVV.

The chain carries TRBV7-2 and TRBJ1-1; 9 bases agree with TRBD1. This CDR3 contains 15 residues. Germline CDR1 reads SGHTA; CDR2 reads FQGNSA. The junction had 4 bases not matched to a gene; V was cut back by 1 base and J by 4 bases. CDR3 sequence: CASSLGGQGVTEAFF. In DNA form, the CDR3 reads TGTGCCAGCAGCTTAGGGGGACAGGGTGTCACTGAAGCTTTCTTT.

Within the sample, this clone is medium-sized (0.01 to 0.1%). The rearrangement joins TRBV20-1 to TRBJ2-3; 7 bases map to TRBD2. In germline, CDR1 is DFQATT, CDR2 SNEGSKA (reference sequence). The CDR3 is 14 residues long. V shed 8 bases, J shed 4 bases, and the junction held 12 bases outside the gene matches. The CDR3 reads CSTLKGGRADTQYF. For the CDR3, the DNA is TGCAGTACCCTTAAGGGCGGGAGAGCAGATACGCAGTATTTT.

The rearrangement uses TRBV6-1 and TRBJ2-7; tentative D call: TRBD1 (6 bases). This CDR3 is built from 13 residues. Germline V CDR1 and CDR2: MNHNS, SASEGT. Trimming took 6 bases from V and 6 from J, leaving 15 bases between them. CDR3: CASRPTGLGEQYF. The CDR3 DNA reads TGTGCCAGCAGGCCGACAGGTCTCGGCGAGCAGTACTTC.

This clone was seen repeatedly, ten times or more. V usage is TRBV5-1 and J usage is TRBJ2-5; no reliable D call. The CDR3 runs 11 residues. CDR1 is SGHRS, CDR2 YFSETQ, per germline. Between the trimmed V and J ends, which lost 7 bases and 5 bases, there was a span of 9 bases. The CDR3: CASALMETQYF. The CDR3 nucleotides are TGCGCCAGCGCGTTGATGGAGACCCAGTACTTC.

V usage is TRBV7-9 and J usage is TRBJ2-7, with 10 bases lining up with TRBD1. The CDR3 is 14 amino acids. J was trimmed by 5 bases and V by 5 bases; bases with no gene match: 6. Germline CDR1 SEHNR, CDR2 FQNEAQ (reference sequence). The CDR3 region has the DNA TGTGCCAGCAGCCGAGGGACAGGGGACAACGAGCAGTACTTC. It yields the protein CASSRGTGDNEQYF.

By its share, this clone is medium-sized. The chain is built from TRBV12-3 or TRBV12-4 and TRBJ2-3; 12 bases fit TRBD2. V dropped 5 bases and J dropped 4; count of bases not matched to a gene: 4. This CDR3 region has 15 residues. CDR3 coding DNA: TGTGCCAGCAGTCTTGGACTAGCGGGATCAGATACGCAGTATTTT. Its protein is CASSLGLAGSDTQYF.

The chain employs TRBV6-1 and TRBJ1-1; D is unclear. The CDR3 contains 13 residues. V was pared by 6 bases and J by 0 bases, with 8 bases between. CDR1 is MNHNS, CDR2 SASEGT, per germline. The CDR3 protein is CASRPGVNTEAFF. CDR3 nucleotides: TGTGCCAGCAGGCCGGGTGTGAACACTGAAGCTTTCTTT.

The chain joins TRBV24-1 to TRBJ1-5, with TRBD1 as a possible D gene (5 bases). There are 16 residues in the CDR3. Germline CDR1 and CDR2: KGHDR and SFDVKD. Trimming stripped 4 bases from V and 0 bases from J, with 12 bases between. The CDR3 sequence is CATSERQLYSNQPQHF. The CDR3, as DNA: TGTGCCACCAGTGAGCGACAGTTGTATAGCAATCAGCCCCAGCATTTT.

The CDR3 DNA reads as TGTGCCACCAGTGATCCAAATGCAGAAAACTATGGCTACACCTTC. It codes for CATSDPNAENYGYTF. The V call is TRBV24-1, the J call TRBJ1-2, with unresolved D. The germline CDR1 and CDR2 sequences are KGHDR and SFDVKD. Trimming stripped 3 bases from V and 2 bases from J, with 12 bases between. This CDR3 comprises 15 residues.

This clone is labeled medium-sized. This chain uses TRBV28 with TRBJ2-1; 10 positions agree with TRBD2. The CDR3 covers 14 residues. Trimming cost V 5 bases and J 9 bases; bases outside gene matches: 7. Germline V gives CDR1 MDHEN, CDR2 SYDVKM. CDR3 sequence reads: CASSTLAGESEQFF. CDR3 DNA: TGTGCCAGCAGTACCCTAGCGGGAGAAAGTGAGCAGTTCTTC.